Listed below are T cell receptor beta chains from one sample, sequenced in a study of blood T cell repertoires in COVID-19. The assay was immunoSEQ multiplex PCR, and TCRdb's table has in-frame clones only and misses some. Of 85,000 to 130,000 clones detected, roughly 88% appear once; the ten largest clones hold under 7.5%. The sequenced sample was peripheral blood. The receptors here all came from a woman aged 55-75 years with acute or convalescent COVID-19. CDR3s include the opening cysteine and the closing phenylalanine or tryptophan. The order of the fields is J gene, V gene, D gene, clone size, CDR3 protein, CDR3 DNA. A D gene is named only where the DNA matches it firmly. Clone size is stated in some rows and not others, as once, few, many or a class when expanded.

TRBJ2-1	TRBV5-4	TRBD2	.	CASSDRSGSFYNEQFF	TGTGCCAGCAGCGACCGAAGCGGGAGCTTCTACAATGAGCAGTTCTTC
TRBJ2-1	TRBV6-5	TRBD2	.	CASAGGNLNEQFF	TGTGCCTCGGCGGGAGGCAATCTCAATGAGCAGTTCTTC
TRBJ1-4	TRBV5-1	TRBD1	.	CASSATGGVEKLFF	TGCGCCAGCAGCGCTACAGGGGGGGTAGAAAAACTGTTTTTT
TRBJ1-1	TRBV19	TRBD1	once	CASSITGVWTEAFF	TGTGCCAGTAGTATTACAGGGGTGTGGACTGAAGCTTTCTTT
TRBJ1-1	TRBV10-3	TRBD1	.	CASRGGMNTEAFF	TGTGCCTCCCGAGGGGGCATGAACACTGAAGCTTTCTTT
TRBJ2-7	TRBV28	.	.	CASSITQGGKGEQYF	TGTGCCAGCAGCATTACACAGGGTGGAAAGGGCGAGCAGTACTTC
TRBJ2-7	TRBV29-1	TRBD1	.	CSAGQGGHYEQYF	TGCAGCGCCGGACAGGGAGGACACTACGAGCAGTACTTC
TRBJ1-1	TRBV30	.	.	CAWSGSQAMAEAFF	TGTGCCTGGAGTGGGTCCCAGGCCATGGCTGAAGCTTTCTTT
TRBJ2-1	TRBV14	TRBD1	once	CASSRTGTGYNEQFF	TGTGCCAGCAGCCGAACCGGGACAGGCTACAATGAGCAGTTCTTC
TRBJ2-1	TRBV21-1	.	.	CASSKSEGSSGYNEQFF	TGTGCCAGCAGCAAAAGTGAGGGATCTAGCGGCTACAATGAGCAGTTCTTC
TRBJ1-5	TRBV4-2	.	.	CASSQVTGPNQPQHF	TGTGCCAGCAGCCAAGTAACAGGCCCGAATCAGCCCCAGCATTTT
TRBJ2-1	TRBV24-1	TRBD2	.	CATEGLAGERSYNEQFF	TGTGCCACAGAGGGACTAGCGGGAGAGCGGTCCTACAATGAGCAGTTCTTC
TRBJ2-1	TRBV9	.	.	CASSLGLSGDEQFF	TGTGCCAGCAGCCTCGGACTTAGCGGAGATGAGCAGTTCTTC
TRBJ2-1	TRBV11-3	TRBD2	.	CASSGAGLVSEQFF	TGTGCCAGCAGCGGGGCGGGACTAGTTAGTGAGCAGTTCTTC